Listed here are 21 T cell receptor beta chains from one sample, sequenced in a study of blood T cells in healthy people across ages. Using a J-beta primer mix together with a sample-barcoded 5' primer, a second PCR was run for about 6 to 12 cycles. In TCRdb, the 5' RACE reads were re-called with MiXCR into one record per CDR3 protein. The data hold some 880,000 distinct CDR3 sequences, with 35% to 40% observed a single time. Sequencing used blood. These receptors all stem from a man aged 18 to 30 in good health.

This clonotype has just a few counts. The gene calls are TRBV6-2 or TRBV6-3 and TRBJ2-3, with D possibly TRBD2 on 5 matching bases. The CDR3 is made up of 13 amino acids. The V gene's germline CDR1 is MNHEY and CDR2 SVGEGT. With 7 bases removed from V and 1 base from J, the gap between germline ends came to 9 bases. CDR3 DNA: TGTGCCAGCATCAACGGGGGCACAGATACGCAGTATTTT. It specifies CASINGGTDTQYF.

This clonotype was counted only a few times. This rearrangement joins TRBV6-6 to TRBJ2-7; TRBD1 aligns across 7 bases. The ends lost 6 bases at V and 2 bases at J; junction bases unmatched: 10. The CDR3 runs 15 residues. Germline-derived CDR1 and CDR2 are MNHNY and SVGAGI (reference sequence). CDR3: CASRPSTGVTYEQYF. The CDR3 region has the DNA TGTGCCAGCAGACCTAGTACAGGGGTTACCTACGAGCAGTACTTC.

With regard to this clonotype: This may arise from a read error, as a much more abundant clone is one base away. DNA for the CDR3: TGTGCCAGCAGCTTGTACCAAGAGGCCCAGTACTTC. Translating gives CASSLYQEAQYF. The chain uses TRBV5-6 and TRBJ2-5; D not resolved. Germline CDR1 SGHDT, CDR2 YYEEEE. There are 12 residues in the CDR3.

With respect to this clonotype: Mismatch with germline at one junction end may stem from a read error. The rearrangement uses TRBV27 and TRBJ2-7, with 7 bases that match TRBD2. This CDR3 is built from 12 residues. CDR1 is MNHEY, CDR2 SMNVEV, per germline (reference sequence). The CDR3 bases are TGTGCCGGCAGTTCGGGGGGCTACGAGCAGTACTTC. Protein sequence: CAGSSGGYEQYF.

The chain uses TRBV20-1 and TRBJ2-2, with 7 bases aligning to TRBD2. J was trimmed by 1 base and V by 6 bases; bases with no gene match: 8. CDR3 length: 15 residues. Germline lookup yields CDR1 DFQATT and CDR2 SNEGSKA (reference sequence). The CDR3 sequence: CSAPEAGKNTGELFF. CDR3 DNA sequence: TGCAGTGCCCCCGAAGCGGGGAAGAACACCGGGGAGCTGTTTTTT.

The J gene is TRBJ2-5, the V gene TRBV9; the D gene is possibly TRBD1 (8 bases). Trimming shortened V by 6 bases and J by 2 bases, and 14 bases separated the two germline ends. The CDR3 loop spans 14 amino acids. Germline V gene data show CDR1 as SGDLS and CDR2 as YYNGEE. The CDR3 DNA is TGTGCCAGCAACTCACAGGGGGGGCAAGAGACCCAGTACTTC. Residues: CASNSQGGQETQYF.

The chain joins TRBV5-1 to TRBJ1-1; the D gene is possibly TRBD1 (5 bases). Germline V gives CDR1 SGHRS, CDR2 YFSETQ. The CDR3 extends over 16 amino acids. Deletions cut 4 bases from V and 0 bases from J, with 16 bases between. CDR3 in DNA: TGCGCCAGCAGCCCCAGCGGGGGAATCATGAACACTGAAGCTTTCTTT. It codes for CASSPSGGIMNTEAFF.

In its sample, this clonotype was seen a few times. The chain combines TRBV20-1 with TRBJ2-5; 10 bases match TRBD2. The ends lost 0 bases at V and 11 bases at J; junction bases unmatched: 12. CDR1 is DFQATT and CDR2 is SNEGSKA in the germline V gene (reference sequence). The CDR3 has 15 amino acids. Written as DNA, the CDR3 is TGCAGTGCTAGAGATGGAGTAGCGGGGGGCAATGAGCAGTACTTC. Amino acids: CSARDGVAGGNEQYF.

This clonotype came up a few times. The V call is TRBV9, the J call TRBJ2-1; 9 bases align to TRBD1. The germline gives CDR1 SGDLS, CDR2 YYNGEE. The CDR3 loop spans 13 amino acids. V lost 7 bases, J lost 9 bases, and 8 bases stayed unmatched. CDR3 sequence reads: CASGGTGRIEQFF. In DNA, the CDR3 is TGTGCCAGCGGGGGGACAGGGAGAATTGAGCAGTTCTTC.

The V and J genes are TRBV5-1 and TRBJ1-2; D might be TRBD1 (5 bases). The germline gives CDR1 SGHRS, CDR2 YFSETQ. V dropped 6 bases and J dropped 1 base, with 16 bases sitting between them. The CDR3 runs to 15 residues. The CDR3 loop is CASTPGQTFNYGYTF. The CDR3 DNA sequence: TGCGCCAGCACCCCAGGACAAACGTTTAACTATGGCTACACCTTC.

The chain uses TRBV6-4 and TRBJ2-1; TRBD1 might be the D (5 bases). V was cut by 6 bases and J by 8 bases, with 14 bases left in between. There are 13 residues in the CDR3. Germline V gives CDR1 MRHNA, CDR2 SNTAGT. The CDR3 DNA sequence: TGTGCCAGCAGCGGCGCCCAGGGTCATGAGCAGTTCTTC. This sequence encodes CASSGAQGHEQFF.

The genes are TRBV14 and TRBJ1-2; D is unclear. V lost 4 bases to trimming and J lost 5 bases, with 17 bases between them. The CDR3 covers 15 residues. Germline CDR1 reads SGHDN; CDR2 reads FVKESK. The CDR3 region is CASSPGSGSWYGYTF. The CDR3 region has the DNA TGTGCCAGCAGCCCGGGAAGCGGGTCGTGGTATGGCTACACCTTC.

This chain joins TRBV2 and TRBJ2-7, with D tentatively TRBD2 (6 bases). Trimming stripped 7 bases from V and 7 bases from J, with 20 bases between. Germline V gene sequence: CDR1 SNHLY, CDR2 FYNNEI. CDR3 size: 14 residues. The CDR3 region is CASIQSALAGEQYF. The CDR3 DNA reads as TGTGCCAGCATCCAGTCCGCACTAGCCGGGGAGCAGTACTTC.

This clonotype was counted between two and nine times. The chain joins TRBV7-6 to TRBJ2-1; D gene unclear. The CDR3 consists of 15 residues. Germline CDR1 is SGHVS and CDR2 is FNYEAQ. V shed 1 base and J shed 12 bases, with 19 bases lying between them. CDR3 bases: TGTGCCAGCAGCTTAGATGTTACGGGCAGCCATCCGCAGTTCTTC. Translating it yields CASSLDVTGSHPQFF.

In DNA, the CDR3 is TGTGCCAGCAGTTACCGTACAGGGAGCCCTGAAGCTTTCTTT. It encodes CASSYRTGSPEAFF. This chain uses TRBV6-5 with TRBJ1-1, with D possibly being TRBD1 (6 bases). Between the trimmed V and J ends, which lost 2 bases and 6 bases, there was a span of 13 bases. CDR3 length: 14 residues. Germline V gives CDR1 MNHEY, CDR2 SVGAGI.

As for this clonotype: Relative to the germline gene, one junction end is altered; a read error may explain this. The chain recombines TRBV5-1 with TRBJ2-1, with D tentatively TRBD1 (5 bases). Germline loops: CDR1 SGHRS, CDR2 YFSETQ. CDR3 length: 14 residues. CDR3 nucleotide sequence: TGCGCCTGCAGCCCAAGGGGAAACTACAATGAGCAGTTCTTC. This gives the protein CACSPRGNYNEQFF.

This clonotype was seen more than once but under ten times. An end of the junction differs from the germline gene, which may be a read error. The rearrangement links TRBV29-1 to TRBJ1-2, with D possibly matching TRBD1 (6 bases). Germline loops: CDR1 SQVTM, CDR2 ANQGSEA. The CDR3 is 14 amino acids. DNA for the CDR3: TGCAGCGTTGTAGGGGGGGGGGATAGCTATGGCTGCACCTTC. Translation gives CSVVGGGDSYGCTF. The full variable domain, rest sourced from reference TRBV29-1 and TRBJ1-2, is SAVISQKPSRDICQRGTSLTIQCQVDSQVTMMFWYRQQPGQSLTLIATANQGSEATYESGFVIDKFPISRPNLTFSTLTVSNMSPEDSSIYLCSVVGGGDSYGCTFGSGTRLTVV.

This clonotype was recorded at least ten times. The V and J genes are TRBV7-9 and TRBJ2-7; possibly TRBD1 for D (6 bases). V was clipped by 4 bases and J by 4 bases, with 8 bases between them. Germline V gene lookup returns CDR1 SEHNR and CDR2 FQNEAQ (reference sequence). The CDR3 is 12 residues long. CDR3 sequence: CASSSDRYEQYF. The CDR3 DNA reads as TGTGCCAGCAGCTCCGACAGGTACGAGCAGTACTTC.

On this clonotype itself: A much larger clone lies a single base off, so this may be a read error. The chain recombines TRBV7-9 with TRBJ2-7, with D perhaps matching TRBD1 (6 bases). Germline assignment: CDR1 SEHNR and CDR2 FQNEAQ (reference sequence). The CDR3 has 17 residues. Here the CDR3 reads CVSSDKKTGIRYYEQYF. In DNA, the CDR3 is TGTGTCAGCAGCGATAAGAAAACAGGGATAAGGTACTACGAGCAGTACTTC.

This chain links TRBV24-1 with TRBJ2-1, with D perhaps TRBD1 (6 bases). The CDR3 totals 15 residues. The germline gives CDR1 KGHDR, CDR2 SFDVKD. Trimming removed 7 bases from V and 6 bases from J, with 18 bases in between. The CDR3 DNA reads as TGTGCCACCAGGGACAGCGGACAAAAACCCAATGAGCAGTTCTTC. It is translated as CATRDSGQKPNEQFF.

This clonotype was seen a few times. The chain is built from TRBV7-2 and TRBJ2-7; D is ambiguous. V gave up 5 bases and J gave up 2 bases, with 10 bases separating them. The CDR3 sequence is 13 residues long. CDR1 and CDR2 from the germline V gene are SGHTA and FQGNSA. CDR3 sequence reads: CASSPPGPYEQYF. CDR3 DNA: TGTGCCAGCAGCCCCCCCGGGCCCTACGAGCAGTACTTC.